This T cell receptor beta chain comes out of a study of blood T cell repertoires in COVID-19. Overall study: Samples taken during acute and convalescent COVID-19 were collected in the United States, Italy and Spain. T cells, B-cell-depleted T cells, or PBMCs provided the cDNA or gDNA that served as material.

The CDR3 spans 14 residues. V was trimmed by 4 bases and J by 7 bases, leaving 14 bases between them. Germline V gene sequence: CDR1 KGHSH, CDR2 LQKENI. Source study methods: Cell counts per sample came from amplifying reference gene primers. Clones were read by immunoSEQ multiplex PCR, and TCRdb kept only the in-frame ones, dropping some. D and trimming come from the DNA, and the V and J calls and clone size come from that table. The table has about 68,000 clones, around 91% seen once. The chain uses TRBV18 and TRBJ2-1; D is perhaps TRBD1 (6 bases). The receptor was derived from a man aged 45-65 years with acute or convalescent COVID-19. The specimen was peripheral blood. In DNA form, the CDR3 reads TGTGCCAGCTCACTCCGAACAGGGTTAAATGAGCAGTTCTTC. Translating it yields CASSLRTGLNEQFF.